These 23 T cell receptor beta chains were all obtained from the same sample, sequenced in a study of blood T cell repertoires in COVID-19 (dated by TCRdb to 2018 to 2021). The library was prepared using the immunoSEQ multiplex PCR assay. The immuneACCESS repertoire file appears here via TCRdb, limited to in-frame rearrangements. These files lack a portion of the clones; in checked studies, under half of the deficit traces to unresolved V genes, and the cause of the others is not known. Here the sample has around 260,000 clones; 80% to 90% occur a single time. The ten largest clones capture 10% of the sample. Material: peripheral blood. The receptors were gathered from a woman aged 65 to 85 with COVID-19, enrolled during active disease.

The chain uses TRBV19 and TRBJ2-1; 10 nucleotides line up with TRBD1. Per germline, CDR1 LNHDA and CDR2 SQIVND (reference sequence). The CDR3 contains 15 residues. V shed 3 bases and J 8 bases; nucleotides not matched to a gene: 7. The DNA of the CDR3 is TGTGCCAGTAGTATCGGACAGGGGGGTTTCGATGAGCAGTTCTTC. Its translation is CASSIGQGGFDEQFF.

The chain has TRBV14 and TRBJ2-5; a weak D match, TRBD2 (6 bases). This CDR3 is built from 15 residues. The germline V gene has CDR1 SGHDN and CDR2 FVKESK. The V end lost 0 bases, the J end lost 4 bases, and 12 bases lay between the germline ends. The chain's CDR3 is CASSQEEGIAETQYF. CDR3 coding DNA: TGTGCCAGCAGCCAAGAGGAGGGGATTGCAGAGACCCAGTACTTC.

A single count supports this clone. V gene TRBV10-1 combines with J gene TRBJ2-3; D might be TRBD2 (7 bases). V lost 5 bases and J 5 bases, leaving 26 bases between the germline ends. Germline assignment: CDR1 WNHNN and CDR2 SYGVQD (reference sequence). There are 18 residues in the CDR3. The chain's CDR3 is CASSPRTPREIQGDTQYF. DNA for the CDR3: TGCGCCAGCAGTCCCAGGACCCCGCGGGAGATACAGGGAGATACGCAGTATTTT.

The gene calls are TRBV11-2 and TRBJ2-1; D call uncertain. The germline V and J ends were trimmed by 2 bases and 7 bases, with 3 bases remaining between them. CDR3 size: 11 residues. Germline CDR1 reads SGHAT; CDR2 reads FQNNGV. The CDR3 DNA follows: TGTGCCAGCAGCTTACTGAATGAGCAGTTCTTC. Protein sequence: CASSLLNEQFF.

The chain links TRBV6-2 or TRBV6-3 to TRBJ2-7; D is possibly TRBD2 (5 bases). Trimming removed 4 bases from V and 0 bases from J, with 7 bases in between. Per germline, CDR1 MNHEY and CDR2 SVGEGT. This CDR3 region has 13 residues. The DNA for the CDR3 is TGTGCCAGCAGTTCGCGGGCCTCCTACGAGCAGTACTTC. This codes for CASSSRASYEQYF.

The gene calls are TRBV25-1 and TRBJ1-4, with D maybe TRBD1 (6 bases). Germline CDR1 and CDR2: MGHDK and SYGVNS. There are 15 residues in the CDR3. The V gene lost 5 bases and the J gene lost 5 bases, with 15 bases spanning the gap. This CDR3 reads CASSPQGLENEKLFF. The CDR3 DNA is TGTGCCAGCAGTCCCCAGGGGTTGGAGAATGAAAAACTGTTTTTT.

This chain joins TRBV5-4 and TRBJ1-2, with 7 bases that match TRBD1. V was pared by 3 bases and J by 8 bases, with 13 bases of the junction left unmatched. Germline values: CDR1 SGHNT, CDR2 YYREEE (reference sequence). The CDR3 runs to 15 residues. Here the CDR3 DNA reads TGTGCCAGCAGCTCATCTATTACAGGGGTGGAAGGCTACACCTTC. Its translation is CASSSSITGVEGYTF.

The rearrangement uses TRBV10-3 and TRBJ2-3, with a weak D call TRBD1 (7 bases). The ends were cut back, 8 bases at V and 0 bases at J, with 12 bases in the middle. Germline assignment: CDR1 ENHRY and CDR2 SYGVKD. This CDR3 spans 14 amino acids. This CDR3 is CAIAGGQSTDTQYF. In nucleotides, the CDR3 is TGTGCCATCGCCGGGGGACAGAGCACAGATACGCAGTATTTT.

The chain couples TRBV3-1 (or the pseudogene TRBV3-2) to TRBJ2-3; the D gene is possibly TRBD2 (6 bases). The germline V and J ends were trimmed by 0 bases and 1 base, with 20 bases remaining between them. This CDR3 is built from 19 residues. In germline, CDR1 is LGHDT, CDR2 YNNKEL (reference sequence). The CDR3 DNA reads as TGTGCCAGCAGCCAAGATATGTCCTACGGGGGAACGGGCACAGATACGCAGTATTTT. The encoded protein is CASSQDMSYGGTGTDTQYF.

The rearrangement links TRBV7-9 to TRBJ2-3; 9 bases are shared with TRBD1. The CDR3 is 15 amino acids. V lost 5 bases, J lost 1 base, and 4 bases stayed unmatched. Germline V gene sequence: CDR1 SEHNR, CDR2 FQNEAQ (reference sequence). CDR3 bases: TGTGCCAGCAGCAAACAGGGGGCCGGCACAGATACGCAGTATTTT. This gives the protein CASSKQGAGTDTQYF.

The chain uses TRBV10-1 and TRBJ2-4; no definite D call. The CDR3 runs 12 residues. V gave up 8 bases and J gave up 8 bases, with 13 bases separating them. Germline V lookup: CDR1 WNHNN, CDR2 SYGVQD (reference sequence). DNA of the CDR3: TGCGCCAGCCCTAACCCAACGGACATTCAGTACTTC. Translated: CASPNPTDIQYF.

V and J are TRBV11-2 and TRBJ2-5; 8 bases fit TRBD2. Per the germline V gene, CDR1 is SGHAT and CDR2 is FQNNGV. CDR3 size: 16 residues. V dropped 1 base and J dropped 4; count of bases not matched to a gene: 8. CDR3 nucleotide sequence: TGTGCCAGCAGCTTAGGGGCAGCGGGAGTGGGAGAGACCCAGTACTTC. This codes for CASSLGAAGVGETQYF.

V usage is TRBV6-5 and J usage is TRBJ2-7; 10 bases map to TRBD2. The germline gives CDR1 MNHEY, CDR2 SVGAGI. The ends lost 4 bases at V and 3 bases at J; junction bases unmatched: 9. The CDR3 runs to 16 residues. CDR3 bases: TGTGCCAGCAGTTCTCGGACTAGCGGAGTTCTCTACGAGCAGTACTTC. Translation: CASSSRTSGVLYEQYF.

The gene calls are TRBV28 and TRBJ1-2; the match to TRBD1 covers 10 bases. With V trimmed by 10 bases and J by 2 bases, 7 bases remained unmatched. The CDR3 is 14 amino acids. CDR1 and CDR2 (germline): MDHEN, SYDVKM. The CDR3 loop is CATLPGQGNYGYTF. CDR3 nucleotide sequence: TGTGCCACATTACCGGGACAGGGGAACTATGGCTACACCTTC.

V gene TRBV24-1 combines with J gene TRBJ2-1; 8 nucleotides agree with TRBD2. The CDR3 is 15 residues long. The junction had 8 bases not matched to a gene; V was cut back by 7 bases and J by 4 bases. From germline, CDR1 is KGHDR and CDR2 SFDVKD. The CDR3 sequence is CATSDTSGRYNEQFF. The CDR3, as DNA: TGTGCCACCAGCGACACTAGCGGACGATACAATGAGCAGTTCTTC.

The chain links TRBV19 to TRBJ1-5, with D unresolved. The CDR3 is 12 residues long. In germline, CDR1 is LNHDA, CDR2 SQIVND (reference sequence). V lost 8 bases, J lost 6 bases, and 11 bases lay in between. The CDR3 here is CASSVRPQPQHF. The CDR3 coding sequence is TGTGCCAGTTCTGTCCGTCCTCAGCCCCAGCATTTT.

The chain couples TRBV29-1 to TRBJ2-7; no clear D. Trimming cost V 7 bases and J 0 bases, with 16 bases left between them. The CDR3 sequence is 14 residues long. Germline V gene lookup returns CDR1 SQVTM and CDR2 ANQGSEA. In nucleotides, the CDR3 is TGCAGCGCATTAGAGAATTTAAGCTCCTACGAGCAGTACTTC. It specifies CSALENLSSYEQYF.

V usage is TRBV29-1 and J usage is TRBJ1-4; TRBD1 matches at 10 bases. The CDR3 runs 15 residues. The V and J ends lost 5 bases and 7 bases, in that order; junction bases with no gene match: 10. Germline CDR1 and CDR2: SQVTM and ANQGSEA. The DNA for the CDR3 is TGCAGCGTTTTTCCGACAGGGGGCGGGGGTGAAAAACTGTTTTTT. Encoded protein: CSVFPTGGGGEKLFF.

V is TRBV7-9 and J is TRBJ1-4, with 11 bases matching TRBD1. The V gene's germline CDR1 is SEHNR and CDR2 FQNEAQ (reference sequence). V shed 0 bases and J 0 bases; nucleotides not matched to a gene: 3. The CDR3 spans 18 residues. The CDR3 bases are TGTGCCAGCAGCTTAGCCGGGACAGGGGGAGCAACTAATGAAAAACTGTTTTTT. Translating it yields CASSLAGTGGATNEKLFF.

This chain links TRBV3-1 (or the pseudogene TRBV3-2) with TRBJ2-3; possible D gene TRBD2, 5 bases. Trimming removed 5 bases from V and 1 base from J, with 13 bases in between. The CDR3 length is 15 residues. CDR1 and CDR2 from the germline V gene are LGHDT and YNNKEL (reference sequence). The CDR3 DNA reads TGTGCCAGCAGCGAAACCCTAGCTCGCACAGATACGCAGTATTTT. Its translation: CASSETLARTDTQYF.

This chain connects TRBV18 to TRBJ1-1; 7 positions match TRBD1. CDR3 length equals 15 residues. Germline V lookup: CDR1 KGHSH, CDR2 LQKENI. Trimming at V came to 1 base and at J to 7 bases, leaving 9 bases not matched to a gene. Here the CDR3 DNA reads TGTGCCAGCTCACCACGGGCAGGGGGTGCCGGTGAAGCTTTCTTT. Translated, it gives CASSPRAGGAGEAFF.

This chain connects TRBV2 to TRBJ2-2, with D possibly being TRBD2 (6 bases). This CDR3 has 14 amino acids. V lost 6 bases to trimming and J lost 4 bases, with 12 bases between them. Germline V gene lookup returns CDR1 SNHLY and CDR2 FYNNEI. The CDR3 region has the DNA TGTGCCAGCAGATTGCGGGGACTCACCGGGGAGCTGTTTTTT. Protein product: CASRLRGLTGELFF.

This rearrangement joins TRBV28 to TRBJ1-1, with D possibly TRBD1 on 6 matching bases. The V end was cut by 5 bases, the J end by 5 bases, with 21 bases between. Looked up from germline, CDR1 is MDHEN and CDR2 is SYDVKM. CDR3 length: 16 residues. Here the CDR3 reads CASSPPRQATETEAFF. In nucleotides, the CDR3 is TGTGCCAGCAGTCCCCCCAGACAGGCTACGGAGACTGAAGCTTTCTTT.